The 27 T cell receptor beta chains presented below share a single source sample, sequenced in a study of identical twins. MiXCR was run by TCRdb on the 5' RACE reads, yielding one entry per CDR3 protein. Found here are under 1 million distinct CDR3 sequences, approximately 13% of them singletons; the top ten hold 1.5% to 2%. The same sample was also used in a study of yellow fever vaccine responses in identical twins.

Input material: PBMCs. The receptors shown here come from a woman aged 18-29 years in good health.

This chain connects TRBV20-1 to TRBJ2-7, with D possibly TRBD2 on 5 matching bases. CDR3 length equals 14 residues. V gave up 3 bases and J gave up 4 bases, with 16 bases separating them. Germline V gives CDR1 DFQATT, CDR2 SNEGSKA (reference sequence). CDR3 sequence (DNA): TGCAGTGCTAGGGGTCTAGCCTTAACTTACGAGCAGTACGTC. It yields the protein CSARGLALTYEQYV.

This clonotype was detected a few times. The DNA for the CDR3 is TGTGCCAGCAGTCCGGACATCATCGGGGCCTATGGCTACACCTTC. As protein: CASSPDIIGAYGYTF. J is TRBJ1-2 and V is TRBV6-1; TRBD1 is a possible D gene (5 bases). V dropped 5 bases and J dropped 4 bases, with 17 bases sitting between them. This CDR3 has 15 residues. Germline V CDR1 and CDR2: MNHNS, SASEGT.

This chain links TRBV5-1 with TRBJ2-1, with 8 bases fitting TRBD2. Germline V gives CDR1 SGHRS, CDR2 YFSETQ. V lost 4 bases to trimming and J lost 1 base; unmatched junction nucleotides: 10. This CDR3 spans 17 amino acids. CDR3 nucleotides: TGCGCCAGCAGCAGAGTCCCCGGCGGGGGGTCCTACAATGAGCAGTTCTTC. It translates to CASSRVPGGGSYNEQFF.

This clonotype was seen a handful of times. V usage is TRBV5-5 and J usage is TRBJ1-1; D unresolved. V was pared by 7 bases and J by 3 bases, with 16 bases between. The length of the CDR3 is 14 residues. Germline V CDR1 and CDR2: SGHKS, YYEKEE (reference sequence). CDR3 nucleotide sequence: TGTGCCAGCTCCACGAAATTTGGGGACACTGAAGCTTTCTTT. It codes for CASSTKFGDTEAFF.

The sample holds a few counts of this clonotype. V gene TRBV5-1 combines with J gene TRBJ1-1; D is perhaps TRBD1 (5 bases). V lost 0 bases to trimming and J lost 8 bases, with 17 bases between them. There are 15 residues in the CDR3. CDR1 is SGHRS and CDR2 is YFSETQ in the germline V gene. The DNA of the CDR3 is TGCGCCAGCAGCTTGGATGGAGGGACTAGTCGGGAAGCTTTCTTT. It is translated as CASSLDGGTSREAFF.

In this sample, this clonotype turned up a few times. The chain carries TRBV2 and TRBJ2-7; the D gene is possibly TRBD2 (6 bases). The length of the CDR3 is 16 residues. CDR1 is SNHLY and CDR2 is FYNNEI in the germline V gene. Deletions cut 10 bases from V and 1 base from J, with 23 bases between. DNA of the CDR3: TGTGCCATTAAATACCCGCCGGGAGAGGAATCCTACGAGCAGTACTTC. Translated: CAIKYPPGEESYEQYF. The full variable domain, rest sourced from reference TRBV2 and TRBJ2-7, is EPEVTQTPSHQVTQMGQEVILRCVPISNHLYFYWYRQILGQKVEFLVSFYNNEISEKSEIFDDQFSVERPDGSNFTLKIRSTKLEDSAMYFCAIKYPPGEESYEQYFGPGTRLTVT.

The gene calls are TRBV7-6 and TRBJ2-5, with 8 bases matching TRBD2. The germline gives CDR1 SGHVS, CDR2 FNYEAQ. Unmatched junction bases numbered 10, after V lost 2 bases and J lost 2 bases. CDR3 length: 17 residues. CDR3 nucleotides: TGTGCCAGCAGCTTATTTACCGGGAGGGTTAATCAAGAGACCCAGTACTTC. This encodes CASSLFTGRVNQETQYF.

This clonotype was observed a few times. This chain joins TRBV6-2 or TRBV6-3 and TRBJ1-1; D might be TRBD1 (6 bases). Trimming took off 7 bases at V and 6 bases at J, with 24 bases between the two ends. The CDR3 is made up of 16 amino acids. Per germline, CDR1 MNHEY and CDR2 SVGEGT. The CDR3 DNA sequence: TGTGCCAGCACCCAAGCTGGGTGGGGGGCTAGAGCTGAAGCTTTCTTT. This encodes CASTQAGWGARAEAFF.

This clonotype showed up just a few times. The gene calls are TRBV20-1 and TRBJ2-5; 12 positions agree with TRBD2. The CDR3 spans 18 residues. Trimming removed 1 base from V and 3 bases from J; junction bases left unmatched: 12. Germline CDR1 is DFQATT and CDR2 is SNEGSKA (reference sequence). CDR3 loop: CSARAFALAGGPEETQYF. The CDR3 DNA sequence: TGCAGTGCTAGAGCATTCGCGCTAGCGGGAGGGCCCGAAGAGACCCAGTACTTC.

This clonotype appeared many times. The chain links TRBV2 to TRBJ2-3, with D uncertain. The V gene's germline CDR1 is SNHLY and CDR2 FYNNEI. The CDR3 loop spans 11 amino acids. V dropped 10 bases and J dropped 5 bases, with 10 bases sitting between them. Written as DNA, the CDR3 is TGTGCCACGCTAAGCCGAGATACGCAGTATTTT. Translation gives CATLSRDTQYF.

The chain joins TRBV10-3 to TRBJ2-7; TRBD1 is a possible D gene (6 bases). The V gene's germline CDR1 is ENHRY and CDR2 SYGVKD. Trimming stripped 6 bases from V and 2 bases from J, with 11 bases between. The CDR3 runs to 13 residues. Written as DNA, the CDR3 is TGTGCCATCAGGGAACAGGGTACCTACGAGCAGTACGTC. Translating gives CAIREQGTYEQYV.

CDR3 bases: TGCAGTGCTAGAGAGGGAGGGAGCATCGAAAAACTGTTTTTT. Residues: CSAREGGSIEKLFF. The rearrangement joins TRBV20-1 to TRBJ1-4, with no clear D. Germline CDR1 reads DFQATT; CDR2 reads SNEGSKA (reference sequence). This CDR3 has 14 residues. The V gene lost 0 bases and the J gene lost 8 bases, with 13 bases spanning the gap.

Comments on this clonotype: One end of the junction does not line up with germline, which may come from a read error. V usage is TRBV5-5 and J usage is TRBJ2-2; D remains ambiguous. The CDR3 totals 14 residues. CDR1 and CDR2 from the germline V gene are SGHKS and YYEKEE (reference sequence). In DNA, the CDR3 is TGTGCCATCAGCTTAGGTATCGTCTACGGGGAGCTGTTTTTT. This sequence encodes CAISLGIVYGELFF.

This clonotype showed up just a few times. The rearrangement joins TRBV6-1 to TRBJ1-1; 10 bases fit TRBD1. V was clipped by 7 bases and J by 0 bases; unmatched bases: 5. The CDR3 is made up of 15 amino acids. The germline V gene encodes CDR1 MNHNS and CDR2 SASEGT. CDR3 DNA sequence: TGTGCCAGCAACCAGGGACAGGGGATGAACACTGAAGCTTTCTTT. It encodes CASNQGQGMNTEAFF.

This clonotype was seen only a few times. The chain uses TRBV5-1 and TRBJ2-7; 9 positions match TRBD2. Trimming removed 3 bases from V and 8 bases from J; junction bases left unmatched: 12. Germline lookup yields CDR1 SGHRS and CDR2 YFSETQ. The CDR3 sequence is 15 residues long. The CDR3 DNA reads as TGCGCCAGCAGCTACAACCGGAGACTAGCGGAACAGCAGTACTTC. Its translation is CASSYNRRLAEQQYF.

This clonotype was observed a handful of times. This could be a read error, since a much larger clone is one nucleotide away. The chain carries TRBV5-4 and TRBJ2-3; D gene unclear. Trimming pared 4 bases from V and 0 bases from J, leaving 9 bases between. The germline gives CDR1 SGHNT, CDR2 YYREEE (reference sequence). The CDR3 is made up of 14 amino acids. DNA of the CDR3: TGTGCCAGCAGCCCCGAGACTAGCACAGATACGCAGTATTTT. Its protein is CASSPETSTDTQYF. The full variable domain, its missing parts supplied by reference TRBV5-4 and TRBJ2-3, is ETGVTQSPTHLIKTRGQQVTLRCSSQSGHNTVSWYQQALGQGPQFIFQYYREEENGRGNFPPRFSGLQFPNYSSELNVNALELDDSALYLCASSPETSTDTQYFGPGTRLTVL.

The rearrangement links TRBV20-1 to TRBJ1-2; D possibly corresponds to TRBD1 (6 bases). V was shortened by 6 bases and J by 2 bases, with 10 bases between the two germline ends. Germline CDR1 reads DFQATT; CDR2 reads SNEGSKA (reference sequence). This CDR3 spans 12 amino acids. The CDR3 nucleotides read TGCAGTGCGCTGGACAGCAACTATGGCTACACCTTC. Protein product: CSALDSNYGYTF.

The J gene is TRBJ2-7, the V gene TRBV27; maybe TRBD1 (8 bases). The germline V and J ends were trimmed by 5 bases and 1 base, with 15 bases remaining between them. Per the germline V gene, CDR1 is MNHEY and CDR2 is SMNVEV (reference sequence). The CDR3 has 15 residues. CDR3 protein: CASSTQGGDSYEQYF. In nucleotides, the CDR3 is TGTGCCAGCAGTACACAGGGGGGGGATTCCTACGAGCAGTACTTC.

This clonotype was found a few times. The chain uses TRBV25-1 and TRBJ2-2; 8 bases align to TRBD1. Germline values: CDR1 MGHDK, CDR2 SYGVNS. The CDR3 spans 15 residues. V lost 1 base to trimming and J lost 6 bases; unmatched junction nucleotides: 4. The CDR3 bases are TGTGCCAGCAGTGAATTCAGGGGGCAGTCCGGGGAGCTGTTTTTT. Encoded protein: CASSEFRGQSGELFF.

This clonotype was counted a few times. This chain connects TRBV7-9 to TRBJ2-3; D not certain. The CDR3 spans 14 residues. V gave up 2 bases and J gave up 2 bases, with 8 bases separating them. Germline CDR1 is SEHNR and CDR2 is FQNEAQ (reference sequence). CDR3 in DNA: TGTGCCAGCAGCTTAATACAAACCACAGATACGCAGTATTTT. This gives the protein CASSLIQTTDTQYF.

This clonotype was observed a few times. The gene calls are TRBV4-1 and TRBJ1-4; 7 nucleotides match TRBD1. This CDR3 is built from 17 residues. The trim removed 4 bases at V and 0 bases at J, leaving 8 bases unmatched. CDR1 is MGHRA and CDR2 is YSYEKL in the germline V gene. For the CDR3, the DNA is TGCGCCAGCAGCCCGGCTACTCAGGGGGCAACTAATGAAAAACTGTTTTTT. Amino acids: CASSPATQGATNEKLFF.

This clonotype turned up a few times. The gene calls are TRBV3-1 and TRBJ2-2, with no clear D. The germline V gene encodes CDR1 LGHDT and CDR2 YNNKEL (reference sequence). V dropped 3 bases and J dropped 6 bases, with 11 bases sitting between them. This CDR3 contains 14 residues. CDR3 DNA: TGTGCCAGCAGCCATCTAAGTGGGCCCGGGGAGCTGTTTTTT. The encoded protein is CASSHLSGPGELFF.

This clonotype was detected only a few times. The V and J genes are TRBV27 and TRBJ2-7; the D is unclear. CDR1 and CDR2 (germline): MNHEY, SMNVEV (reference sequence). The V gene lost 6 bases and the J gene lost 2 bases, with 17 bases spanning the gap. The CDR3 spans 15 residues. CDR3 protein: CASRAYTTRTYEQYF. The CDR3 nucleotides are TGTGCCAGCAGAGCTTACACCACGCGGACCTACGAGCAGTACTTC.

This clonotype was recorded a few times. The chain combines TRBV20-1 with TRBJ2-2; D remains ambiguous. The length of the CDR3 is 13 residues. The V end was cut by 3 bases, the J end by 4 bases, with 9 bases between. Germline-derived CDR1 and CDR2 are DFQATT and SNEGSKA (reference sequence). The CDR3 region is CSASLDPTGELFF. The DNA of the CDR3 is TGCAGTGCTAGCTTAGACCCCACCGGGGAGCTGTTTTTT.

This clonotype was observed a few times. V and J are TRBV12-3 or TRBV12-4 and TRBJ2-7, with 7 nucleotides matching TRBD1. The CDR3 spans 17 residues. The V and J ends lost 3 bases and 0 bases, in that order; junction bases with no gene match: 11. The CDR3 bases are TGTGCCAGCAGTTTTTTAGGTCCTAACAGGGGCTCCTACGAGCAGTACTTC. This codes for CASSFLGPNRGSYEQYF.

V and J are TRBV12-3 or TRBV12-4 and TRBJ2-3; TRBD1 agrees at 7 bases. V lost 6 bases, J lost 6 bases, and 12 bases stayed unmatched. The CDR3 has 15 residues. The CDR3 sequence: CASSGATGRSDTQYF. The CDR3 DNA sequence: TGTGCCAGCAGCGGAGCGACAGGGCGATCCGATACGCAGTATTTT.

V is TRBV9 and J is TRBJ2-5, with a weak D call TRBD1 (6 bases). The CDR3 is 13 amino acids. Germline CDR1 and CDR2: SGDLS and YYNGEE. With 4 bases removed from V and 5 bases from J, the gap between germline ends came to 12 bases. The CDR3 sequence: CASSSWDIETQYF. The CDR3 DNA reads as TGTGCCAGCAGCTCATGGGACATCGAGACCCAGTACTTC.